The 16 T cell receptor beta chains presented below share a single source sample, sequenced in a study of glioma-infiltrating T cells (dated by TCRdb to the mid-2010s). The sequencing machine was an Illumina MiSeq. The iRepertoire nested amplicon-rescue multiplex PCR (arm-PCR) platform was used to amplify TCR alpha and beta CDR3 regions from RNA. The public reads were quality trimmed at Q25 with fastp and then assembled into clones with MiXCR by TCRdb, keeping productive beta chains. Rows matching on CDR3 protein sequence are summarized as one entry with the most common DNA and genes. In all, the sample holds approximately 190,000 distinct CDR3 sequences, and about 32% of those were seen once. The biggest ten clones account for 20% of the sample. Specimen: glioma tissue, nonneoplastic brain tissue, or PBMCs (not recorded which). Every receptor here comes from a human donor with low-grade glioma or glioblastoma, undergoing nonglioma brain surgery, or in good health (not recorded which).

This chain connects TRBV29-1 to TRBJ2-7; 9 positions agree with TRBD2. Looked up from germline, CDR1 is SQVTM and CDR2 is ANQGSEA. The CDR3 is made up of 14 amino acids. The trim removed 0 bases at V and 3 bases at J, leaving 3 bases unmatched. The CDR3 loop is CSVEEATSGYEQYF. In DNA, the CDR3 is TGCAGCGTTGAAGAGGCGACTAGCGGCTACGAGCAGTACTTC.

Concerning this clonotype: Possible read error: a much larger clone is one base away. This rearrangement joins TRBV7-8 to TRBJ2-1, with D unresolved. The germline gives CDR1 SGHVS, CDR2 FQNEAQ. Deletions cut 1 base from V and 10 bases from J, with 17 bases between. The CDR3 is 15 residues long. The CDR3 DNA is TGTGCCAGCAGCTTAGACCCGGGTCCCTTCTACGAGCAGTTCTTC. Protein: CASSLDPGPFYEQFF.

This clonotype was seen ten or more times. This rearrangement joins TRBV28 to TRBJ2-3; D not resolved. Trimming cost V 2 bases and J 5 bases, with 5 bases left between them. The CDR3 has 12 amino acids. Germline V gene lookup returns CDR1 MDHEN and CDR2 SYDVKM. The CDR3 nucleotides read TGTGCCAGCAGTTTAATCTTAGATACGCAGTATTTT. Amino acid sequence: CASSLILDTQYF.

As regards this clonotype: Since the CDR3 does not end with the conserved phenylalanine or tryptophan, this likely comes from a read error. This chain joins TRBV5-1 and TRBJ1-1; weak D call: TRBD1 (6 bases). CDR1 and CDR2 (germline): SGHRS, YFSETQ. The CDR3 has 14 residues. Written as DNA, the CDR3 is TGCGCCGGCAGCTTCGGCGGACAGTCAACTGAAGCTTTCTCT. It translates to CAGSFGGQSTEAFS.

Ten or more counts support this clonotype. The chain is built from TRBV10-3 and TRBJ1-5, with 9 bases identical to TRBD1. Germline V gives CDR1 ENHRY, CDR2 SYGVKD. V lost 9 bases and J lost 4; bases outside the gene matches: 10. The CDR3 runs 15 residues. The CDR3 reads CAISDRGTLNQPQHF. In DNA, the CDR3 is TGTGCCATTTCCGACAGGGGGACCCTTAATCAGCCCCAGCATTTT.

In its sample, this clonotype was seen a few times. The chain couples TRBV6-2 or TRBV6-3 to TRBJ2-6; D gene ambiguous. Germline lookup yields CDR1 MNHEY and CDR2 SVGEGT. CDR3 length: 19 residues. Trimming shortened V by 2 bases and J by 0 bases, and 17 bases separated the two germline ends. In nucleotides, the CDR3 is TGTGCCAGCAGTTACGATAGTGGGCCTCCTAACTCTGGGGCCAACGTCCTGACTTTC. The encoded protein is CASSYDSGPPNSGANVLTF.

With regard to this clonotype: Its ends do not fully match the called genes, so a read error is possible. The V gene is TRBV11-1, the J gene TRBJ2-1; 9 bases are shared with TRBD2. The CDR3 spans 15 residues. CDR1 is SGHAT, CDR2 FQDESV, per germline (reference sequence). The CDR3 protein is CASSPSTSGYNDQFF. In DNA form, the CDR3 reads TGTGCCAGCAGCCCGTCGACTAGCGGCTACAATGACCAGTTCTTC.

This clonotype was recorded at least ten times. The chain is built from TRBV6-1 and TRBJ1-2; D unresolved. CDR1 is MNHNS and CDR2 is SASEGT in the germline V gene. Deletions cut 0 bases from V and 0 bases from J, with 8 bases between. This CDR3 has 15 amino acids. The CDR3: CASSEASYSNYGYTF. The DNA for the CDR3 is TGTGCCAGCAGTGAAGCCTCGTATTCTAACTATGGCTACACCTTC.

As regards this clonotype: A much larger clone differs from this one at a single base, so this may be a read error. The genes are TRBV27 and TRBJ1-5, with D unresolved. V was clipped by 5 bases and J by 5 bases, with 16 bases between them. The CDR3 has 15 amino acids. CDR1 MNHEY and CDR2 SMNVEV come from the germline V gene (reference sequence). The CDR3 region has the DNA TGTGCCAGCAGTGCTGAAGGGATGGTGGATCAGCCCCAGCATTTT. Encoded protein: CASSAEGMVDQPQHF.

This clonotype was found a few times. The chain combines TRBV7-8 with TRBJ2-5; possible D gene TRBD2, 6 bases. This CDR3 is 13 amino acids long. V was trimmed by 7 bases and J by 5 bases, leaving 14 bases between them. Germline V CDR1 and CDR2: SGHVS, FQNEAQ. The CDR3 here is CASNPNSGETQYF. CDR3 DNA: TGTGCCAGCAACCCAAACAGCGGGGAGACCCAGTACTTC.

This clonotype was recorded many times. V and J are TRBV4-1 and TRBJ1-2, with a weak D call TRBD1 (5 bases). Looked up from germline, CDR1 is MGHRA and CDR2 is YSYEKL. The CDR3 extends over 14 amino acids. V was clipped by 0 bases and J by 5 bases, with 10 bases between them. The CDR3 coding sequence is TGCGCCAGCAGCCAAGATGGGGGATGGTATGGCTACACCTTC. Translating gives CASSQDGGWYGYTF.

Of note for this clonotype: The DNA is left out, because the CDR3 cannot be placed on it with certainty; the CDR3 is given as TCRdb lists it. CDR3 protein: CASILDRSTDTQYF. This chain connects TRBV7-2 to TRBJ2-3. Germline V gene sequence: CDR1 SGHTA, CDR2 FQGNSA. Including both end residues, the CDR3 is 14 amino acids long.

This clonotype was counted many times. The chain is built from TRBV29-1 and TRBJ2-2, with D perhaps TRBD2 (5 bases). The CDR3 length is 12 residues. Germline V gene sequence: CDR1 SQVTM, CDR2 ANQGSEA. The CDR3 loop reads CTIRSGTGELFF. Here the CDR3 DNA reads TGCACCATCCGGAGCGGCACCGGGGAGCTGTTTTTT.

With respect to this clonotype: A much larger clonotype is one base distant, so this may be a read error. CDR3 sequence: CASSPPLGDKEAQYF. In DNA, the CDR3 is TGTGCCAGCTCACCACCGCTTGGGGACAAAGAGGCCCAGTACTTC. This chain uses TRBV18 with TRBJ2-5; D is perhaps TRBD1 (6 bases). The germline gives CDR1 KGHSH, CDR2 LQKENI. The CDR3 length is 15 residues. Together with reference TRBV18 and TRBJ2-5, the CDR3 gives the full variable domain: NAGVMQNPRHLVRRRGQEARLRCSPMKGHSHVYWYRQLPEEGLKFMVYLQKENIIDESGMPKERFSAEFPKEGPSILRIQQVVRGDSAAYFCASSPPLGDKEAQYFGPGTRLLVL.

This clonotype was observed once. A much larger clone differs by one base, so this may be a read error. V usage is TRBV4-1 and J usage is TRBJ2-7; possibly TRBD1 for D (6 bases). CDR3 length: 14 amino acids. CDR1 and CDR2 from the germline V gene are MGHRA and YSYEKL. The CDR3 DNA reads TGCGCCAGCAGCCAACTAACACAGGGAAACGAGCAGTCCTTC. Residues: CASSQLTQGNEQSF.

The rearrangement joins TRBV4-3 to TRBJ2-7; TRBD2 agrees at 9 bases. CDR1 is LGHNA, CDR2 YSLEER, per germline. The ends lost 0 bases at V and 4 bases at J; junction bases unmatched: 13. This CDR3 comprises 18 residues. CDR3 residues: CASSQDSNSGSGSYEQYF. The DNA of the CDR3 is TGCGCCAGCAGCCAAGACTCAAATAGCGGGAGTGGCTCATACGAGCAGTACTTC.